This TCR beta chain was identified during a study of cytomegalovirus exposure and HLA in healthy donors. Study background: Unique TCRs from HLA-typed donors, 80 million to 90 million of them, were held in an early data release. Study observations and caveats: There was a cluster of highly shared sequence variants that was likely a sequencing artifact. Both high specificity and high sensitivity reportedly marked the classifier's diagnosis of cytomegalovirus status.

V shed 8 bases and J shed 1 base, with 8 bases lying between them. Germline CDR1 and CDR2: MNHNS and SASEGT. CDR3 size: 12 residues. Notes on this clone: Its cognate antigen is unknown.

Every donor was a healthy person donating bone marrow. PCR amplification relied on 60 Vbeta primers (plus 13 Jbeta primers). Profiled with immunoSEQ multiplex PCR; TCRdb holds only in-frame clones, not every one. This sample has about 93,000 clones, with roughly four fifths found just once. The receptor was isolated from a man aged 50 to 59 in good health and CMV-seronegative. This chain connects TRBV6-1 to TRBJ1-2; D gene unclear. Sequencing used PBMCs. CDR3 bases: TGTGCCAGCGCTCGGGGTAACTATGGCTACACCTTC. Translating gives CASARGNYGYTF.